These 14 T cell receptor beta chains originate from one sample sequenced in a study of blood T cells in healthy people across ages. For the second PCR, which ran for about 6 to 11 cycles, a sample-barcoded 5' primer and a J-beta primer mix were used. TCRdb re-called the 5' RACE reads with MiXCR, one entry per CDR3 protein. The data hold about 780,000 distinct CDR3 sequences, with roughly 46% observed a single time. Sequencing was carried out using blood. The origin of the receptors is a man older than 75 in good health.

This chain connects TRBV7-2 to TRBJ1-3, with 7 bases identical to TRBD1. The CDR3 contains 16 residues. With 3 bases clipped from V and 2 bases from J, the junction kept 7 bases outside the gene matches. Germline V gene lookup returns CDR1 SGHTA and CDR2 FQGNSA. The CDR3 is CASSFLPGGTGNTIYF. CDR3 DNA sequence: TGTGCCAGCAGCTTTTTGCCAGGGGGGACTGGAAACACCATATATTTT.

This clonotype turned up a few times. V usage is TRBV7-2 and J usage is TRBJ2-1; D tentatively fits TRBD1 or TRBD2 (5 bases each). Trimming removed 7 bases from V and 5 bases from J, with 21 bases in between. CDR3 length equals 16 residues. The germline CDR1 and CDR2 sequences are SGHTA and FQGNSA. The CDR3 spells CASTLNGGDSHNEQFF. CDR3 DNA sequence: TGTGCCAGCACCCTCAATGGGGGAGATTCCCACAATGAGCAGTTCTTC.

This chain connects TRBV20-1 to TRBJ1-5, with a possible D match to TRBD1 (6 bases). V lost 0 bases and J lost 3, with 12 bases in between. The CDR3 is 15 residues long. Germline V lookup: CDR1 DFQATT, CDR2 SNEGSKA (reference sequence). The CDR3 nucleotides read TGCAGTGCTAGAGATTACAGGGAACTCAATCAGCCCCAGCATTTT. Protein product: CSARDYRELNQPQHF.

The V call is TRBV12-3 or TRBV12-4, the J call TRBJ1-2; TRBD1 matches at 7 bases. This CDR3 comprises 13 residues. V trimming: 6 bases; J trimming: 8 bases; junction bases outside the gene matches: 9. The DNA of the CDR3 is TGTGCCAGCAGCAGACAGGGATCTACGGGCTACACCTTC. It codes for CASSRQGSTGYTF.

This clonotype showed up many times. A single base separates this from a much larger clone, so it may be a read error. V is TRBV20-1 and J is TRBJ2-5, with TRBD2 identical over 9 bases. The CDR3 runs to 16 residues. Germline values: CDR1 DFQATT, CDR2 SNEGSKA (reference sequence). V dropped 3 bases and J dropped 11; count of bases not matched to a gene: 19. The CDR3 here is CSARSKELAGRNEQYF. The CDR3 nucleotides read TGCAGTGCTAGGTCGAAGGAACTAGCGGGCAGGAATGAGCAGTACTTC.

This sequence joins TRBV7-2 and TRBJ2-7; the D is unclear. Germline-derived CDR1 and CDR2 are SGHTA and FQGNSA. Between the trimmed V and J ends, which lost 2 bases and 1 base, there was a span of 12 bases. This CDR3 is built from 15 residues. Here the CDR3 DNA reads TGTGCCAGCAGCTTAACTACAGTTTCATCCTACGAGCAGTACTTC. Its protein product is CASSLTTVSSYEQYF.

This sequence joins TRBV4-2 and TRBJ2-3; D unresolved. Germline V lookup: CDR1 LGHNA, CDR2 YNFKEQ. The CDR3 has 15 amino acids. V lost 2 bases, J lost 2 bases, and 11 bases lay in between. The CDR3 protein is CASSQSPYSTDTQYF. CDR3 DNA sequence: TGTGCCAGCAGCCAAAGTCCCTACTCCACAGATACGCAGTATTTT.

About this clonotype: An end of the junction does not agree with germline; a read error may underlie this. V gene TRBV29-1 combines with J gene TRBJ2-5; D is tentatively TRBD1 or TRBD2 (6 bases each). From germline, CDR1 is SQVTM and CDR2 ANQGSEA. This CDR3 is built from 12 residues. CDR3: CSVQGGAETRYF. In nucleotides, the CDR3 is TGCAGCGTACAGGGAGGCGCAGAGACCCGGTACTTC.

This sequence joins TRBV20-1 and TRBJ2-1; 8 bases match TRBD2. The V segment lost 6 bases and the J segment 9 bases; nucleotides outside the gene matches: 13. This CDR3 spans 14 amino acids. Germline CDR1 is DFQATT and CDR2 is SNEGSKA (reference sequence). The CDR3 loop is CSAPWTSRAPEQFF. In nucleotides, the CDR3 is TGCAGTGCCCCCTGGACTAGCCGGGCCCCTGAGCAGTTCTTC.

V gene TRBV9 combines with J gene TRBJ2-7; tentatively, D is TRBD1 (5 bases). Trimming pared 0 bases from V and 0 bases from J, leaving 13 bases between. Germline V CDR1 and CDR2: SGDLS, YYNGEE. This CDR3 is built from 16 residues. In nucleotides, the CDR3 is TGTGCCAGCAGCGTAGGGGCAGACAGCAGCTCCTACGAGCAGTACTTC. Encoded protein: CASSVGADSSSYEQYF. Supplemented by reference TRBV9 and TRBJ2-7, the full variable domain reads DSGVTQTPKHLITATGQRVTLRCSPRSGDLSVYWYQQSLDQGLQFLIQYYNGEERAKGNILERFSAQQFPDLHSELNLSSLELGDSALYFCASSVGADSSSYEQYFGPGTRLTVT.

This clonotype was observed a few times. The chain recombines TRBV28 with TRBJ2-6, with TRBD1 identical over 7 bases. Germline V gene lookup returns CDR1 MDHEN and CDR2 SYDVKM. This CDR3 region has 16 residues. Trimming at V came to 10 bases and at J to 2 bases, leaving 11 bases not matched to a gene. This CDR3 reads CAIGGASYTGANVLTF. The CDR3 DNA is TGTGCCATAGGGGGCGCAAGTTATACTGGGGCCAACGTCCTGACTTTC.

As DNA, the CDR3 is TGTGCCACCAGCAGAGTGGCGACAGGGGGCCGGAATGAGCAGTTCTTC. It encodes CATSRVATGGRNEQFF. The chain links TRBV15 to TRBJ2-1; 10 nucleotides agree with TRBD1. V trimming: 1 base; J trimming: 7 bases; junction bases outside the gene matches: 7. CDR1 LNHNV and CDR2 YYDKDF come from the germline V gene (reference sequence). The CDR3 consists of 16 residues.

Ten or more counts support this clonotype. CDR3 sequence (DNA): TGTGCCAGCAGCTCGGGACTAGAGAAAGAGACCCAGTACTTC. Translated, it gives CASSSGLEKETQYF. The rearrangement links TRBV13 to TRBJ2-5; 8 positions agree with TRBD2. CDR3 size: 14 residues. The V and J ends lost 4 bases and 3 bases, in that order; junction bases with no gene match: 4. Germline lookup yields CDR1 PRHDT and CDR2 FYEKMQ (reference sequence).

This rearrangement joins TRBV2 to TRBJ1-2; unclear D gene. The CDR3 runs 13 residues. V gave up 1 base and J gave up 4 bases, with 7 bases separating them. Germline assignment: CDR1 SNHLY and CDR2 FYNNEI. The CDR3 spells CASSEDQPYGYTF. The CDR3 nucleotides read TGTGCCAGCAGTGAAGATCAGCCCTATGGCTACACCTTC.